These 6 T cell receptor beta chains were sequenced from one sample in a study of blood T cell repertoires in COVID-19. Only in-frame clones appear in the TCRdb table, and some are missing; sequencing was by immunoSEQ multiplex PCR. The sample yields 200,000 to 250,000 clones, 86% seen once. Source material: PBMCs or T cells enriched from blood (not recorded which). These receptors all stem from a woman aged 40 to 55 with acute COVID-19.

The chain links TRBV19 to TRBJ2-7, with 9 bases lining up with TRBD1. After removal of 3 bases from V and 7 bases from J, the junction contained 10 bases not matched to a gene. There are 15 residues in the CDR3. The germline V gene has CDR1 LNHDA and CDR2 SQIVND (reference sequence). CDR3: CASSILGTGIREQYF. Here the CDR3 DNA reads TGTGCCAGTAGTATCCTCGGGACAGGGATAAGGGAGCAGTACTTC.

V usage is TRBV14 and J usage is TRBJ2-2; 7 bases match TRBD1. The J segment lost 5 bases and the V segment lost 2 bases, leaving 8 bases of the junction unmatched. The germline gives CDR1 SGHDN, CDR2 FVKESK. The CDR3 is 16 amino acids. The chain's CDR3 is CASSQFDLQGTGELFF. In DNA form, the CDR3 reads TGTGCCAGCAGCCAATTCGATTTACAGGGGACCGGGGAGCTGTTTTTT.

This clone appeared a few times. The genes are TRBV6-4 and TRBJ1-3; no clear D gene. The CDR3 covers 14 residues. The V and J ends lost 3 bases and 0 bases respectively, with 6 bases between them. The germline CDR1 and CDR2 sequences are MRHNA and SNTAGT. The CDR3, as DNA: TGTGCCAGCAGTGAAACAGCCTCTGGAAACACCATATATTTT. Translation: CASSETASGNTIYF.

The V and J genes are TRBV30 and TRBJ1-5; 11 nucleotides agree with TRBD1. The CDR3 runs 17 residues. The germline V gene encodes CDR1 GTSNPN and CDR2 SVGIG (reference sequence). V was pared by 3 bases and J by 6 bases, with 13 bases of the junction left unmatched. The CDR3: CAWRDAGTGGKFQPQHF. CDR3 DNA sequence: TGTGCCTGGAGGGATGCCGGGACAGGGGGGAAATTTCAGCCCCAGCATTTT.

The genes are TRBV10-3 and TRBJ1-1, with D uncertain. The V end lost 7 bases, the J end lost 5 bases, and 11 bases lay between the germline ends. Germline CDR1 is ENHRY and CDR2 is SYGVKD. There are 12 residues in the CDR3. The chain's CDR3 is CAINGGNTEAFF. CDR3 nucleotide sequence: TGTGCCATCAATGGAGGGAATACTGAAGCTTTCTTT.

CDR3 coding DNA: TGTGCCAGCAGCCCCCCCCCAGAGCAGTACGTC. Translation gives CASSPPPEQYV. The rearrangement links TRBV7-7 to TRBJ2-7, with D uncertain. The CDR3 consists of 11 residues. Deletions cut 5 bases from V and 7 bases from J, with 9 bases between. From germline, CDR1 is SSHAT and CDR2 FNYEAQ (reference sequence).